This T cell receptor (beta chain) was identified during a study of Ad26.COV2.S vaccination and SARS-CoV-2 variants. Study-wide findings and caveats: Possible underestimation of total T cell responses by the TCR breadth and depth analyses was noted. Vaccine recipients posted higher spike-specific TCR breadth than their placebo counterparts.

V was clipped by 10 bases and J by 6 bases; unmatched bases: 25. CDR1 is MNHEY and CDR2 is SMNVEV in the germline V gene (reference sequence). The CDR3 sequence is 19 residues long. Some clones are missing from TCRdb's copy, which holds only in-frame ones; the method was immunoSEQ multiplex PCR. The data show roughly 300,000 clones, around 90% seen once. As for treatment: around 19 received Ad26.COV2.S at low or high dose, single or two shots; about five received placebo; per-sample allocation not given. The study sampled participants on day 63 after the first vaccine or placebo injection. Turning to this clone: The antigen remains undetermined.

Sequencing was performed on peripheral blood, taken in a trial of Ad26.COV2.S vaccine versus placebo. This TCR was sampled from a person between 18 and 60 years old who received the Ad26.COV2.S COVID-19 vaccine or a placebo. V gene TRBV27 combines with J gene TRBJ2-1; the match to TRBD1 covers 9 bases. The CDR3 region is CATQSRGTGLRIRINEQFF. CDR3 in DNA: TGTGCCACCCAGTCCCGCGGGACAGGGCTACGCATCCGAATCAATGAGCAGTTCTTC.